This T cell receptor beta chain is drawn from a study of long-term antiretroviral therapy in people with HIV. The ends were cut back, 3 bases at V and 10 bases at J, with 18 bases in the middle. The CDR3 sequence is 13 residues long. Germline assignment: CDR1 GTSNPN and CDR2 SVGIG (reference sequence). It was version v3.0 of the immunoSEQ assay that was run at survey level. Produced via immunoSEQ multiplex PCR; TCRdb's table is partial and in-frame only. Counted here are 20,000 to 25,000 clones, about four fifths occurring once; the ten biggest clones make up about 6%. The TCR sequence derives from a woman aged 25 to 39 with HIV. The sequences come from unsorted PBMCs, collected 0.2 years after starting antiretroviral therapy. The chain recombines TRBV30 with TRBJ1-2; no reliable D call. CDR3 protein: CAWRSQAPDYYTF. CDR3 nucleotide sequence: TGTGCCTGGAGATCCCAGGCCCCCGATTACTACACCTTC. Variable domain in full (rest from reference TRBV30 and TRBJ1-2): SQTIHQWPATLVQPVGSPLSLECTVEGTSNPNLYWYRQAAGRGLQLLFYSVGIGQISSEVPQNLSASRPQDRQFILSSKKLLLSDSGFYLCAWRSQAPDYYTFGSGTRLTVV.